A single sample is the source of the 18 T cell receptor beta chains below, sequenced in a study of blood T cell repertoires in COVID-19. Sequenced by immunoSEQ multiplex PCR; TCRdb stores in-frame clones only, minus some. Of approximately 130,000 clones listed, approximately 86% are singletons. Specimen: peripheral blood. The receptors shown here come from a woman aged 45-65 years who had recovered from COVID-19.

This CDR3 is CASSVGQGTLALHF. CDR3 DNA sequence: TGTGCCAGCAGCGTAGGACAGGGGACGTTAGCCCTCCACTTT. The chain carries TRBV9 and TRBJ1-6; 8 bases are shared with TRBD1. The trim removed 0 bases at V and 14 bases at J, leaving 7 bases unmatched. The CDR3 is 14 amino acids. Germline CDR1 SGDLS, CDR2 YYNGEE.

The chain uses TRBV4-2 and TRBJ2-3, with 8 bases aligning to TRBD2. Germline loops: CDR1 LGHNA, CDR2 YNFKEQ. This CDR3 has 13 residues. The J segment lost 8 bases and the V segment lost 3 bases, leaving 4 bases of the junction unmatched. This CDR3 is CASSQTLAGTQYF. CDR3 sequence (DNA): TGTGCCAGCAGCCAGACTCTAGCGGGTACGCAGTATTTT.

The chain carries TRBV9 and TRBJ2-5, with D possibly matching TRBD1 (6 bases). Trimming cost V 2 bases and J 5 bases, with 16 bases left between them. CDR1 and CDR2 from the germline V gene are SGDLS and YYNGEE. There are 15 residues in the CDR3. The CDR3: CASSVLGGSGETQYF. CDR3 in DNA: TGTGCCAGCAGCGTCTTAGGGGGTTCAGGGGAGACCCAGTACTTC.

This chain joins TRBV10-1 and TRBJ2-1; maybe TRBD2 (5 bases). The CDR3 spans 15 residues. Germline V gene sequence: CDR1 WNHNN, CDR2 SYGVQD (reference sequence). V lost 4 bases and J lost 0, with 10 bases in between. The CDR3 sequence is CASSALGSSYNEQFF. The CDR3 coding sequence is TGCGCCAGCAGTGCTCTAGGGAGCTCCTACAATGAGCAGTTCTTC.

The V gene is TRBV11-2, the J gene TRBJ2-1; D is possibly TRBD2 (5 bases). The CDR3 has 14 residues. Per the germline V gene, CDR1 is SGHAT and CDR2 is FQNNGV. V lost 5 bases and J 9 bases, leaving 17 bases between the germline ends. The CDR3 DNA is TGTGCCAGCAGCCGGGATATCGCCTCGCGTGAGCAGTTCTTC. Its protein is CASSRDIASREQFF.

The chain is built from TRBV7-6 and TRBJ2-1; 7 positions agree with TRBD2. In germline, CDR1 is SGHVS, CDR2 FNYEAQ. V was clipped by 5 bases and J by 2 bases; unmatched bases: 9. This CDR3 is 16 amino acids long. CDR3 in DNA: TGTGCCAGCAGCCAAGAGTTACTAGCGCCCTACAATGAGCAGTTCTTC. The encoded protein is CASSQELLAPYNEQFF.

The chain combines TRBV19 with TRBJ1-5, with 7 nucleotides matching TRBD1. This CDR3 region has 17 residues. V lost 5 bases, J lost 2 bases, and 12 bases stayed unmatched. Germline values: CDR1 LNHDA, CDR2 SQIVND (reference sequence). This CDR3 reads CASSLRQGGGGNQPQHF. For the CDR3, the DNA is TGTGCCAGTAGTCTCCGGCAGGGGGGAGGAGGCAATCAGCCCCAGCATTTT.

The CDR3 region is CASSSRTGPNTGELFF. The CDR3 nucleotides are TGTGCCAGCAGCTCACGGACAGGGCCGAACACCGGGGAGCTGTTTTTT. This chain joins TRBV9 and TRBJ2-2; 8 nucleotides align to TRBD1. J lost 0 bases, V lost 4 bases, and 5 bases had no gene match. This CDR3 is built from 16 residues. CDR1 is SGDLS and CDR2 is YYNGEE in the germline V gene.

In this sample, this clone turned up a few times. The rearrangement joins TRBV7-2 to TRBJ2-7; D may be TRBD2 (5 bases). V shed 4 bases and J shed 3 bases, with 16 bases lying between them. CDR3 size: 15 residues. CDR1 and CDR2 (germline): SGHTA, FQGNSA. The chain's CDR3 is CASSSNIGRYYEQYF. The CDR3, as DNA: TGTGCCAGCAGCTCGAACATTGGGAGATACTACGAGCAGTACTTC. The variable domain in full, completed from reference TRBV7-2 and TRBJ2-7, reads GAGVSQSPSNKVTEKGKDVELRCDPISGHTALYWYRQSLGQGLEFLIYFQGNSAPDKSGLPSDRFSAERTGGSVSTLTIQRTQQEDSAVYLCASSSNIGRYYEQYFGPGTRLTVT.

The V call is TRBV5-5, the J call TRBJ1-4; D not resolved. CDR1 is SGHKS and CDR2 is YYEKEE in the germline V gene (reference sequence). The V gene lost 2 bases and the J gene lost 5 bases, with 10 bases spanning the gap. CDR3 length: 14 amino acids. This chain's CDR3 is CASSLGGWNEKLFF. For the CDR3, the DNA is TGTGCCAGCAGCTTAGGAGGGTGGAATGAAAAACTGTTTTTT.

This clone has more than one count but fewer than ten. The chain couples TRBV18 to TRBJ1-5; perhaps TRBD1 as D (6 bases). The CDR3 spans 15 residues. Germline CDR1 is KGHSH and CDR2 is LQKENI. Trimming pared 5 bases from V and 4 bases from J, leaving 15 bases between. The CDR3 protein is CASSTSQGWNQPQHF. Here the CDR3 DNA reads TGTGCCAGCTCAACGTCTCAGGGGTGGAATCAGCCCCAGCATTTT.

The chain combines TRBV5-1 with TRBJ1-2; 8 bases are shared with TRBD1. Germline CDR1 SGHRS, CDR2 YFSETQ. There are 12 residues in the CDR3. Unmatched junction bases numbered 5, after V lost 7 bases and J lost 6 bases. This CDR3 is CASSQGADGYTF. The CDR3 nucleotides read TGCGCCAGCTCCCAGGGGGCTGATGGCTACACCTTC.

V usage is TRBV10-3 and J usage is TRBJ2-7; D possibly corresponds to TRBD2 (6 bases). Between the trimmed V and J ends, which lost 2 bases and 6 bases, there was a span of 26 bases. The length of the CDR3 is 18 residues. CDR1 ENHRY and CDR2 SYGVKD come from the germline V gene. The CDR3 is CAISEGRGATTSTSEQYF. In nucleotides, the CDR3 is TGTGCCATCAGTGAGGGTCGCGGGGCTACTACTAGTACGAGCGAGCAGTACTTC.

This chain connects TRBV5-1 to TRBJ2-1; the match to TRBD1 covers 7 bases. Germline CDR1 and CDR2: SGHRS and YFSETQ. The CDR3 covers 15 residues. With 1 base clipped from V and 5 bases from J, the junction kept 6 bases outside the gene matches. As DNA, the CDR3 is TGCGCCAGCAGCTTGATGCAGGGGGTGAACAATGAGCAGTTCTTC. It yields the protein CASSLMQGVNNEQFF.

As concerns this clone: The junction and the germline gene differ at one end; a read error may be behind it. The chain couples TRBV18 to TRBJ1-1; 11 bases are shared with TRBD1. The CDR3 has 13 amino acids. From germline, CDR1 is KGHSH and CDR2 LQKENI. The CDR3 sequence is CASSPMDRGQAFF. The CDR3 nucleotides are TGTGCCAGCTCCCCAATGGACAGGGGGCAAGCATTCTTT.

The V gene is TRBV4-3, the J gene TRBJ2-1, with TRBD2 matching over 10 bases. Germline loops: CDR1 LGHNA, CDR2 YSLEER. With 2 bases clipped from V and 7 bases from J, the junction kept 14 bases outside the gene matches. The CDR3 has 18 residues. Here the CDR3 reads CASSQLAGGHLGGNEQFF. The CDR3 coding sequence is TGCGCCAGCAGCCAATTAGCGGGAGGTCACCTTGGGGGTAATGAGCAGTTCTTC.

The chain couples TRBV5-1 to TRBJ2-1, with D tentatively TRBD1 (6 bases). The CDR3 has 15 amino acids. V shed 1 base and J shed 6 bases, with 14 bases lying between them. Per germline, CDR1 SGHRS and CDR2 YFSETQ. This chain's CDR3 is CASSLWDTKINEQFF. In DNA, the CDR3 is TGCGCCAGCAGCTTGTGGGACACCAAAATCAATGAGCAGTTCTTC. The full variable domain, in which reference TRBV5-1 and TRBJ2-1 provide the parts outside the CDR3, is KAGVTQTPRYLIKTRGQQVTLSCSPISGHRSVSWYQQTPGQGLQFLFEYFSETQRNKGNFPGRFSGRQFSNSRSEMNVSTLELGDSALYLCASSLWDTKINEQFFGPGTRLTVL.

This chain connects TRBV4-2 to TRBJ2-2, with unresolved D. Trimming removed 4 bases from V and 0 bases from J, with 9 bases in between. Per germline, CDR1 LGHNA and CDR2 YNFKEQ. The CDR3 is 15 amino acids. The CDR3: CASSLVNSNTGELFF. The CDR3 coding sequence is TGTGCCAGCAGCCTCGTCAACTCGAACACCGGGGAGCTGTTTTTT.